This is a list of T cell receptor beta chains from one sample in a study of vaccination and CD4 T cells after COVID-19. TCRdb reanalysed the PCR reads using MiXCR and keeps one entry per CDR3 protein. Here the sample spans approximately 22,000 distinct CDR3 sequences, around a third being singletons. The antigens for these receptors are not known. The sequences come from CD4+ T cells from blood, cultured in vitro, collected about 7 months after SARS-CoV-2 vaccination. These receptors all stem from a human donor who had recovered from COVID-19. The CDR3 runs from the conserved cysteine through the conserved F or W. The D gene is left open where the match is weak. The size of a clone is reported for some rows only, either as once, few or many, or as a class for expanded clones.

v_gene	j_gene	abundance	d_gene	CDR3aa	CDR3nt
TRBV20-1	TRBJ2-5	few	TRBD2	CSARVGTGGETQYF	TGCAGTGCTAGAGTGGGAACGGGGGGAGAGACCCAGTACTTC
TRBV7-3	TRBJ2-7	few	TRBD1	CASSLGTGNYEQYF	TGTGCCAGCAGCTTAGGGACAGGGAACTACGAGCAGTACTTC
TRBV10-3	TRBJ2-3	.	TRBD2	CAISDSRGLAGGFGTQYF	TGTGCCATCAGTGACTCCCGGGGACTAGCGGGGGGCTTTGGTACGCAGTATTTT
TRBV20-1	TRBJ1-2	medium-sized	.	CSAPEGANYGYTF	TGCAGTGCCCCCGAGGGGGCTAACTATGGCTACACCTTC
TRBV10-3	TRBJ1-1	.	.	CAISELEGTNTEAFF	TGTGCCATCAGTGAGCTCGAGGGCACGAACACTGAAGCTTTCTTT
TRBV20-1	TRBJ2-1	few	.	CSARLPLYNEQFF	TGCAGTGCTAGGTTGCCGTTATACAATGAGCAGTTCTTC
TRBV20-1	TRBJ2-7	few	.	CSAREGGWEQYF	TGCAGTGCTAGAGAAGGGGGATGGGAGCAGTACTTC
TRBV4-2	TRBJ2-5	.	TRBD2	CASSPRLTSGMGTQYF	TGTGCCAGCAGCCCGCGGTTAACTAGCGGGATGGGGACCCAGTACTTC
TRBV19	TRBJ1-2	few	.	CASSIDRFGTNYGYTF	TGTGCCAGTAGTATAGATCGTTTCGGAACTAACTATGGCTACACCTTC
TRBV2	TRBJ2-5	.	TRBD2	CASSSGVAGGVETQYF	TGTGCCAGCAGTTCTGGGGTAGCGGGAGGGGTAGAGACCCAGTACTTC
TRBV6-1	TRBJ1-5	few	TRBD1	CASSNRGSGNQPQHF	TGTGCCAGCAGCAACAGGGGGAGCGGGAATCAGCCCCAGCATTTT
TRBV10-3	TRBJ2-5	medium-sized	.	CAILRQPQETQYF	TGTGCCATCCTGAGACAGCCCCAAGAGACCCAGTACTTC
TRBV15	TRBJ2-1	few	TRBD2	CATKGTSGRANLIEQFF	TGTGCCACCAAAGGGACTAGCGGGAGGGCTAACCTGATTGAGCAGTTCTTC
TRBV6-2/TRBV6-3	TRBJ2-5	.	.	CASSYTAGQTETQYF	TGTGCCAGCAGTTATACAGCGGGACAAACGGAGACCCAGTACTTC
TRBV7-9	TRBJ2-5	few	.	CASSLAQAGKETQYF	TGTGCCAGCAGCTTAGCGCAGGCAGGAAAAGAGACCCAGTACTTC
TRBV10-3	TRBJ1-1	.	.	CAISPGRTNTEAFF	TGTGCCATCAGTCCGGGACGGACGAACACTGAAGCTTTCTTT
TRBV28	TRBJ2-7	.	.	CASRPGYGYEQYF	TGTGCCAGCAGGCCCGGTTATGGGTACGAGCAGTACTTC
TRBV20-1	TRBJ2-1	few	TRBD2	CSARDWSGSSGEQFF	TGCAGTGCTAGAGATTGGAGCGGGAGTTCCGGTGAGCAGTTCTTC
TRBV27	TRBJ1-1	few	TRBD1	CASSKYRGRVTEAFF	TGTGCCAGCAGTAAATACAGGGGGAGAGTCACTGAAGCTTTCTTT
TRBV4-2	TRBJ1-2	.	.	CASSSGLGGFGLYGYTF	TGTGCCAGCAGCTCTGGATTAGGGGGTTTTGGTCTTTATGGCTACACCTTC
TRBV19	TRBJ1-2	few	.	CASSIRATNYGYTF	TGTGCCAGTAGTATCAGGGCTACTAACTATGGCTACACCTTC
TRBV7-2	TRBJ2-2	few	TRBD1	CASSLWGQGTGELFF	TGTGCCAGCAGCTTATGGGGACAGGGGACCGGGGAGCTGTTTTTT
TRBV6-5	TRBJ1-2	few	TRBD1	CASSYRMGQNLNYGYTF	TGTGCCAGCAGTTACCGGATGGGACAGAACTTAAACTATGGCTACACCTTC
TRBV5-4	TRBJ1-5	.	.	CVSSLAPLQPQHF	TGTGTCAGCAGCTTGGCCCCCCTGCAGCCCCAGCATTTT
TRBV20-1	TRBJ2-3	.	TRBD2	CSATGTSRTDTQYF	TGCAGTGCTACCGGGACTAGTAGGACAGATACGCAGTATTTT
TRBV6-5	TRBJ1-1	few	.	CASSSDRFNTEAFF	TGTGCCAGCAGTTCTGACAGGTTTAACACTGAAGCTTTCTTT
TRBV5-8	TRBJ2-7	.	TRBD2	CASSLPRRLAGVYEQYF	TGTGCCAGCAGCTTGCCCCGCCGTCTAGCGGGGGTCTACGAGCAGTACTTC
TRBV20-1	TRBJ2-7	few	TRBD1	CSASVLNRGTYEQYF	TGCAGTGCTAGCGTGCTGAACAGGGGTACCTACGAGCAGTACTTC
TRBV7-2	TRBJ2-5	.	TRBD2	CASSSQRGTQYF	TGTGCCAGCAGCTCCCAGCGGGGGACCCAGTACTTC
TRBV11-1	TRBJ2-7	few	.	CASSFGPRRTYEQYF	TGTGCCAGCAGCTTCGGTCCCAGAAGGACCTACGAGCAGTACTTC
TRBV25-1	TRBJ1-6	few	.	CASRWSSYNSPLHF	TGTGCCAGCCGGTGGAGCTCCTATAATTCACCCCTCCACTTT